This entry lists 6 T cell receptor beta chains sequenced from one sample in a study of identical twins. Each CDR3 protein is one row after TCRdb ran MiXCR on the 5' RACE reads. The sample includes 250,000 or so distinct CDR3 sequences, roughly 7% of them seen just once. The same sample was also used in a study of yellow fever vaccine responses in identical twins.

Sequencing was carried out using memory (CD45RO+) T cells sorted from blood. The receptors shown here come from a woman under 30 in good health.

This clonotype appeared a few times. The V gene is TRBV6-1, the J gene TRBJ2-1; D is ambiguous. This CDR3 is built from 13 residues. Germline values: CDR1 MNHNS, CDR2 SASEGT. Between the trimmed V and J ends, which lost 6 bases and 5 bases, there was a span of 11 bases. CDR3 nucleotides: TGTGCCAGCAGGCCCCCGATGGACAATGAGCAGTTCTTC. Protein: CASRPPMDNEQFF.

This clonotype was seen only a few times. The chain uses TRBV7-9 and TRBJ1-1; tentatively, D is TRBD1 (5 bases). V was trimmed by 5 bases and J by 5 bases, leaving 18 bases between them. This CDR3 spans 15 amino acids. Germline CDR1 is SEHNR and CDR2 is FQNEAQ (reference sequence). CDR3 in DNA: TGTGCCAGCAGCCCCCTTTACGGGGGAGATACTGAAGCTTTCTTT. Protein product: CASSPLYGGDTEAFF.

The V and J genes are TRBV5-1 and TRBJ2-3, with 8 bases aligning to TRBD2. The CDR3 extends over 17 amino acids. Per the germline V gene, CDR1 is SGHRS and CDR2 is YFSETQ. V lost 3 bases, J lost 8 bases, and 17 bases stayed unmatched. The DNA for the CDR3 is TGCGCCAGCAGCTCGGCCGGAGGTAGCGGGGTGATGGGTACGCAGTATTTT. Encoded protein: CASSSAGGSGVMGTQYF.

The DNA of the CDR3 is TGCAGCGTTGCTCGGCCCCCGGGGGATGAGCAGTTCTTC. It encodes CSVARPPGDEQFF. J is TRBJ2-1 and V is TRBV29-1; the D gene is possibly TRBD2 (6 bases). V was cut by 4 bases and J by 8 bases, with 15 bases left in between. This CDR3 comprises 13 residues. Per germline, CDR1 SQVTM and CDR2 ANQGSEA.

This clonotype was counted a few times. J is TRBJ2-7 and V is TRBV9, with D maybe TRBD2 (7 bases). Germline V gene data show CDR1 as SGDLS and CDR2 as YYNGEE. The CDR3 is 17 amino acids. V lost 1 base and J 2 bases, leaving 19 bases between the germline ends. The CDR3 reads CASSVPGGVWSAYEQYV. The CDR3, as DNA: TGTGCCAGCAGCGTACCGGGGGGCGTTTGGTCGGCCTACGAGCAGTACGTC.

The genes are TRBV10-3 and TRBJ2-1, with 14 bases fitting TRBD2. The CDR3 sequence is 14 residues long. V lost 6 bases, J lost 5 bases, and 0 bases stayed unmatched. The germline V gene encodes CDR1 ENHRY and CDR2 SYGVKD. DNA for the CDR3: TGTGCCATCAGGGGACTAGCGGGAGACAATGAGCAGTTCTTC. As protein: CAIRGLAGDNEQFF.